This is a list of T cell receptor beta chains from one sample in a study of blood T cell repertoires in COVID-19. Profiled with immunoSEQ multiplex PCR; TCRdb holds only in-frame clones, not every one. The data contain around 94,000 clones, about 80% of them singletons. Source material: peripheral blood. These receptors were collected from a man aged 55 to 70 with acute or convalescent COVID-19. CDR3s include the opening cysteine and the closing phenylalanine or tryptophan. The D gene is left open where the match is weak. Clone size is stated in some rows and not others, as once, few, many or a class when expanded.

>-|TRBD1|TRBJ1-1|TRBV19
CASRRGQGGGTEAFF
TGTGCCAGTAGACGCGGACAGGGAGGGGGCACTGAAGCTTTCTTT
>-|-|TRBJ1-2|TRBV5-1
CASSSDSIGYTF
TGCGCCAGCAGCTCGGACAGCATTGGCTACACCTTC
>few|-|TRBJ2-7|TRBV12-3/TRBV12-4
CASRLYRAGEQYF
TGTGCCAGCAGACTTTACAGGGCTGGCGAGCAGTACTTC
>-|TRBD1|TRBJ1-2|TRBV25-1
CASEGQGNYGYTF
TGTGCCAGCGAAGGACAGGGGAACTATGGCTACACCTTC
>few|-|TRBJ1-2|TRBV5-1
CASSDGRSHNYGYTF
TGCGCCAGCAGCGACGGCCGGAGTCACAACTATGGCTACACCTTC
>-|-|TRBJ2-5|TRBV6-6
CASSYNMGLETQYF
TGTGCCAGCAGTTATAACATGGGCCTAGAGACCCAGTACTTC
>once|TRBD1|TRBJ1-4|TRBV7-2
CASSFQTGPNEKLFF
TGTGCCAGCAGCTTCCAGACAGGGCCTAATGAAAAACTGTTTTTT
>-|-|TRBJ2-7|TRBV9
CASSVGIAGFSYEQYF
TGTGCCAGCAGCGTAGGTATCGCGGGATTCAGCTACGAGCAGTACTTC
>-|-|TRBJ1-2|TRBV30
CAWSQGSGGGSWYGYTF
TGTGCCTGGAGTCAGGGGTCCGGGGGCGGGAGTTGGTATGGCTACACCTTC
>-|TRBD2|TRBJ2-7|TRBV29-1
CSVARPAGLYEQYF
TGCAGCGTTGCCCGGCCAGCGGGGTTGTACGAGCAGTACTTC
>once|TRBD1|TRBJ2-5|TRBV7-2
CASSFGTGNRETQYF
TGTGCCAGCAGCTTCGGGACAGGGAACAGGGAGACCCAGTACTTC
>-|TRBD1|TRBJ1-4|TRBV19
CASSTGTGDSTNEKLFF
TGTGCCAGTAGTACCGGGACAGGGGATTCGACTAATGAAAAACTGTTTTTT
>few|TRBD1|TRBJ2-2|TRBV30
CAWSGGQGNTGELFF
TGTGCCTGGAGTGGAGGACAGGGGAACACCGGGGAGCTGTTTTTT
>-|-|TRBJ1-1|TRBV11-2
CASSLVRDTEAFF
TGTGCCAGCAGCTTAGTCAGGGACACTGAAGCTTTCTTT
>-|-|TRBJ2-7|TRBV27
CASSLALGGSSYEQYF
TGTGCCAGCAGTTTAGCCCTGGGGGGTTCGTCCTACGAGCAGTACTTC
>-|-|TRBJ2-7|TRBV10-3
CAISEGGGQYF
TGTGCCATCAGTGAAGGGGGGGGGCAGTACTTC
>-|-|TRBJ2-5|TRBV2
CASREGLQETQYF
TGTGCCAGCAGAGAGGGACTTCAAGAGACCCAGTACTTC
>-|-|TRBJ1-2|TRBV5-6
CASSLEWQANYGYTF
TGTGCCAGCAGCTTGGAATGGCAAGCTAACTATGGCTACACCTTC
>once|TRBD1|TRBJ1-4|TRBV3-1/TRBV3-2
CASSQGTGAEKLFF
TGTGCCAGCAGCCAAGGGACAGGCGCGGAAAAACTGTTTTTT
>once|-|TRBJ2-1|TRBV20-1
CSALSYLEQFF
TGCAGTGCCCTTTCTTATCTTGAGCAGTTCTTC
>-|-|TRBJ2-5|TRBV7-2
CASSQRRIQETQYF
TGTGCCAGCAGCCAGCGACGGATCCAAGAGACCCAGTACTTC
>-|-|TRBJ1-2|TRBV28
CASGLTLDSSSNYGYTF
TGTGCCAGCGGATTAACGCTTGACAGTTCTTCTAACTATGGCTACACCTTC
>once|-|TRBJ2-3|TRBV11-3
CASSSTGVSTDTQYF
TGTGCCAGCAGCTCGACGGGGGTTAGCACAGATACGCAGTATTTT
>-|-|TRBJ1-1|TRBV2
CASSVVNTEAFF
TGTGCCAGCAGTGTAGTTAACACTGAAGCTTTCTTT
>-|TRBD1|TRBJ2-2|TRBV24-1
CATSDRDRGKYTGELFF
TGTGCCACCAGTGATCGGGACAGGGGGAAATACACCGGGGAGCTGTTTTTT
>-|TRBD1|TRBJ2-4|TRBV29-1
CSGAGTAENIQYF
TGCAGCGGGGCCGGGACAGCTGAAAACATTCAGTACTTC
>few|-|TRBJ2-3|TRBV5-1
CASSSRAGRSADTQYF
TGCGCCAGCAGCTCCCGGGCGGGACGGAGCGCAGATACGCAGTATTTT
>-|TRBD2|TRBJ2-5|TRBV5-1
CASSLAGGRPQYF
TGCGCCAGCAGCTTGGCCGGGGGGAGACCCCAGTACTTC
>-|TRBD1|TRBJ2-1|TRBV5-1
CASSTGTDSYNEQFF
TGCGCCAGCAGCACCGGGACAGACTCCTACAATGAGCAGTTCTTC
>-|-|TRBJ1-3|TRBV28
CASTLQVTSGNTIYF
TGTGCCAGCACCTTACAGGTTACCTCTGGAAACACCATATATTTT